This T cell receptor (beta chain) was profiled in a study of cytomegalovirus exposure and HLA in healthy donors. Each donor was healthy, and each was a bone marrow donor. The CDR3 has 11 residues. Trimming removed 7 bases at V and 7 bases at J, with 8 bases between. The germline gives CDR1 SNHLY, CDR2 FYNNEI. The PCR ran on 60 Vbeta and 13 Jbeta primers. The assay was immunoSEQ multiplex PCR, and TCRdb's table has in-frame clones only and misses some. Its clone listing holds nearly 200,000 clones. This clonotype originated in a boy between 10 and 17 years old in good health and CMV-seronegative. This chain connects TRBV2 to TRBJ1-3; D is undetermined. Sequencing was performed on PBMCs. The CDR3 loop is CASTGGNTIYF. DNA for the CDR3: TGTGCCAGCACGGGAGGGAACACCATATATTTT.